Listed below are T cell receptor beta chains from one sample, sequenced in a study of PD-1 blockade in classical Hodgkin lymphoma. The table came from immunoSEQ multiplex PCR; TCRdb's copy has only in-frame clones and leaves some out. The table has about 17,000 clones, roughly four fifths seen once. Sequenced material: CD4+ T cells from blood, taken before the fourth cycle of nivolumab. Receptor source: a human donor with classical Hodgkin lymphoma. Each CDR3 is given without its conserved first and last residue.

j_call v_call cdr3_length cdr3_aa
TRBJ2-5 TRBV7-8 14 ASSLGWQGARETQY
TRBJ2-1 TRBV6-6 14 ASSYGVGQGSNEQF
TRBJ2-5 TRBV30 9 AWRDQETQY
TRBJ1-6 TRBV6-5 12 ASRAAPPQSPLH
TRBJ2-3 TRBV10-2 13 ASSVIADHTDTQY
TRBJ2-3 TRBV5-4 14 ASSPASGRRADTQY
TRBJ2-1 TRBV15 14 ATSGGELITFNEQF
TRBJ2-2 TRBV11-3 12 ASSRVQGTGELF
TRBJ2-3 TRBV6-5 12 ASSYLGTADTQY
TRBJ2-3 TRBV6-5 12 ASSYLAGRDTQY
TRBJ1-1 TRBV30 13 AWSARAAALLGAF
TRBJ1-4 TRBV6-9 12 ATSDAGWDEKLF
TRBJ2-7 TRBV6-5 10 ASRNPDYEQY
TRBJ2-2 TRBV5-4 13 ASSLAFRGNGELF
TRBJ2-5 TRBV19 11 ASSMVVRETQY
TRBJ2-7 TRBV19 11 ASRIAGAYEQY
TRBJ1-5 TRBV10-3 11 AISESSDQPQH
TRBJ1-2 TRBV6-5 11 ASGSTGGYGYT
TRBJ1-2 TRBV2 12 ASSVLSGTAGYT
TRBJ1-5 TRBV28 13 ASSNPDRGGSPQH
TRBJ2-3 TRBV7-7 13 ASSVRQGATDTQY
TRBJ2-1 TRBV5-1 16 ASSRGGLAGGNGDEQF
TRBJ2-1 TRBV5-1 12 ASSTGQRNNEQF
TRBJ1-2 TRBV7-2 13 ASSLSATGVYGYT
TRBJ1-3 TRBV5-1 11 ASSLGSGNTIY
TRBJ2-2 TRBV28 13 ASSLATSGGGELF
TRBJ2-7 TRBV7-2 12 ASSLARAGNEQY
TRBJ1-1 TRBV2 12 ASSVNRGNTEAF
TRBJ1-5 TRBV10-3 13 AIRRGEGSNQPQH
TRBJ1-1 TRBV14 12 ASSQIRGVTEAF
TRBJ1-4 TRBV27 14 ASSHFGPGRTEKLF
TRBJ2-2 TRBV19 12 ASSIWVNTGELF
TRBJ2-3 TRBV5-1 12 ASSTWTAPDTQY
TRBJ2-5 TRBV5-4 13 ASSLGTSPSETQY
TRBJ2-1 TRBV2 9 ASSLGAEQF
TRBJ1-2 TRBV6-4 10 ASQGQVGGYT
TRBJ1-1 TRBV5-1 14 ASNPGEGRLNTEAF
TRBJ1-1 TRBV9 12 ASSVETGSREAF
TRBJ2-6 TRBV5-1 13 ASSLEGVGANVLT
TRBJ2-1 TRBV6-1 12 ASSPMVGGSEQF